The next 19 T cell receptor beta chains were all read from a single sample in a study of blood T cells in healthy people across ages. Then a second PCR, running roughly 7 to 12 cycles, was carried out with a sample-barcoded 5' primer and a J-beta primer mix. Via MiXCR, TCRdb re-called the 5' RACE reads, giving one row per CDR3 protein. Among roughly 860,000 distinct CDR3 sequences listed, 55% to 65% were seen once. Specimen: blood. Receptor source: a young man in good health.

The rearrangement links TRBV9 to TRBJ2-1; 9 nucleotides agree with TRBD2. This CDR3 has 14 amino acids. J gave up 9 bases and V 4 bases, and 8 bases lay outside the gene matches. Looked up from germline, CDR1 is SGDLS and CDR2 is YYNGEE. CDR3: CASSSSGGRGEQFF. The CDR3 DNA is TGTGCCAGCAGCAGTAGCGGGGGCCGGGGTGAGCAGTTCTTC.

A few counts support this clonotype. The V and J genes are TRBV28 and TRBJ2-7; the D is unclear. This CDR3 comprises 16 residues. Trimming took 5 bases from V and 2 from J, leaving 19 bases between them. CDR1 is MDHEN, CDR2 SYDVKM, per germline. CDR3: CASSILKANSAYEQYF. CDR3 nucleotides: TGTGCCAGCAGTATCCTAAAGGCGAACAGTGCCTACGAGCAGTACTTC.

In DNA, the CDR3 is TGTGCCAGCAGTTCCCTCCTTGTCCAGTATGAGCAGTTCTTC. Protein product: CASSSLLVQYEQFF. V usage is TRBV6-2 or TRBV6-3 and J usage is TRBJ2-1, with D unclear. The CDR3 contains 14 residues. CDR1 is MNHEY and CDR2 is SVGEGT in the germline V gene. V shed 4 bases and J shed 8 bases, with 15 bases lying between them.

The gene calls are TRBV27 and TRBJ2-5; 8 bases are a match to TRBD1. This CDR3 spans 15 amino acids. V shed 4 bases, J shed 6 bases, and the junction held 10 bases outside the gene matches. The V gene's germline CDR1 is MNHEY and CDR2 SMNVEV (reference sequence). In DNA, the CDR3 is TGTGCCAGCAGTTCCTACAGGGGGTCTGAGAAGACCCAGTACTTC. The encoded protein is CASSSYRGSEKTQYF.

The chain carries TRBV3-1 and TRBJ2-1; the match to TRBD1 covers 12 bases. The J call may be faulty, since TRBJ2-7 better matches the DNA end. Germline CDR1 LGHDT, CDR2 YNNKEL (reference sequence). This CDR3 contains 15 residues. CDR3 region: CASSQEGTGGNEQYF. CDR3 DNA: TGTGCCAGCAGCCAAGAGGGGACAGGGGGCAATGAGCAGTACTTC.

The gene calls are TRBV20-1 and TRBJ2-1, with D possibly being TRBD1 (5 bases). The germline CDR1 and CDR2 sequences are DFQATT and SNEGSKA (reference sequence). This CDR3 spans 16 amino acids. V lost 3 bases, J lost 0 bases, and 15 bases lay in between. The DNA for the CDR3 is TGCAGTGCTAGGGGGCCACTAAGTCACTCCTACAATGAGCAGTTCTTC. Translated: CSARGPLSHSYNEQFF.

DNA for the CDR3: TGTGCCAGCAGCTTAGAAACAGGCTCCTATAATTCACCCCTCCACTTT. It codes for CASSLETGSYNSPLHF. This chain uses TRBV7-2 with TRBJ1-6; TRBD1 might be the D (5 bases). Trimming removed 1 base from V and 0 bases from J, with 7 bases in between. Germline V CDR1 and CDR2: SGHTA, FQGNSA. The CDR3 consists of 16 residues. Looking up the rest from reference TRBV7-2 and TRBJ1-6 gives the full variable domain: GAGVSQSPSNKVTEKGKDVELRCDPISGHTALYWYRQSLGQGLEFLIYFQGNSAPDKSGLPSDRFSAERTGGSVSTLTIQRTQQEDSAVYLCASSLETGSYNSPLHFGNGTRLTVT.

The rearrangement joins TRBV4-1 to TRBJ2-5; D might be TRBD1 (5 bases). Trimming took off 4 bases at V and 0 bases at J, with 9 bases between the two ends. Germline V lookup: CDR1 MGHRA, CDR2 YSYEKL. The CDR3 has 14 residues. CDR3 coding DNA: TGCGCCAGCAGCCGCGCAGGGTACCAAGAGACCCAGTACTTC. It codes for CASSRAGYQETQYF.

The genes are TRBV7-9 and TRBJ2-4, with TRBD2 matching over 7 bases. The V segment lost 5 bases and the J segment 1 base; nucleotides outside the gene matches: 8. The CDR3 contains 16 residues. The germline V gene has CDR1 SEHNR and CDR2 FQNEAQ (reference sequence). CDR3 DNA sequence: TGTGCCAGCAGCACGCCGCGGGAGCGGGCCAAAAACATTCAGTACTTC. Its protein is CASSTPRERAKNIQYF.

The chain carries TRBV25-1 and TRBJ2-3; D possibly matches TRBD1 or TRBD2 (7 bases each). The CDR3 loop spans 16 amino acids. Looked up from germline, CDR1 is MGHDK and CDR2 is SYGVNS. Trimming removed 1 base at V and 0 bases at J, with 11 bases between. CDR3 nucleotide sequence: TGTGCCAGCAGTGAATGGGAGGGGGCGAGCACAGATACGCAGTATTTT. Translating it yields CASSEWEGASTDTQYF.

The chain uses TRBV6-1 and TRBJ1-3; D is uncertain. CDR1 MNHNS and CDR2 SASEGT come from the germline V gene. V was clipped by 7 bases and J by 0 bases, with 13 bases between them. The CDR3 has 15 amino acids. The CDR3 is CASIADGFSGNTIYF. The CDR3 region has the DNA TGTGCCAGCATTGCGGACGGTTTCTCTGGAAACACCATATATTTT.

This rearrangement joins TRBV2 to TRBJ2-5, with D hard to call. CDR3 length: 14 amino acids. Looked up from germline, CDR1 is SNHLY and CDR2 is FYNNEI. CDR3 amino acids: CASVQGIFGETQYF. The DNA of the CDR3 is TGTGCAAGCGTTCAAGGGATTTTCGGAGAGACCCAGTACTTC. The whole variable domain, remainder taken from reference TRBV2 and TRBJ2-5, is EPEVTQTPSHQVTQMGQEVILRCVPISNHLYFYWYRQILGQKVEFLVSFYNNEISEKSEIFDDQFSVERPDGSNFTLKIRSTKLEDSAMYFCASVQGIFGETQYFGPGTRLLVL.

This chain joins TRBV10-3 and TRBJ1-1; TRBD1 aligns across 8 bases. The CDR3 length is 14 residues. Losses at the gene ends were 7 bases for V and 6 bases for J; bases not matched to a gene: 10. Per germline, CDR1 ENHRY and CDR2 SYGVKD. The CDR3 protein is CAITTDRELSEAFF. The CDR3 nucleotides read TGTGCCATCACCACGGACAGGGAGCTGTCTGAAGCTTTCTTT.

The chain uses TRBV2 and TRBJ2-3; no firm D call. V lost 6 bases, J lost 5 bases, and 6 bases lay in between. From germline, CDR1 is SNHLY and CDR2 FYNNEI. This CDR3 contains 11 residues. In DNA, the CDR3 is TGTGCCAGCAGGCCTATAGATACGCAGTATTTT. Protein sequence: CASRPIDTQYF.

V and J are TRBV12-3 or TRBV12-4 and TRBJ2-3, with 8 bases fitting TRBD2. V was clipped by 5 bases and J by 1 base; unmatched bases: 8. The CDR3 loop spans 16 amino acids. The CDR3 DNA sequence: TGTGCCAGCAGTCCCCGGGGTAGCGGGGGCACAGATACGCAGTATTTT. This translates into CASSPRGSGGTDTQYF.

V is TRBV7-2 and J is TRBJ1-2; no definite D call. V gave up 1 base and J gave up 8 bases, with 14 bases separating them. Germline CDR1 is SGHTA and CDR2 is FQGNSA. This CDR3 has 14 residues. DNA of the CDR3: TGTGCCAGCAGCTTAGTTCCGTCTCCGGAGGGCTACACCTTC. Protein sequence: CASSLVPSPEGYTF.

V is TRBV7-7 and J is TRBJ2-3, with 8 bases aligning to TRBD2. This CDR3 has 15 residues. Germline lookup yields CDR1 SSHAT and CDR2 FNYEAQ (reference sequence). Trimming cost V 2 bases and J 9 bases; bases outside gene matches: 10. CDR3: CASSLMSGGSETQYF. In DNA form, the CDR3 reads TGTGCCAGCAGCTTAATGTCGGGGGGGTCTGAAACGCAGTATTTT.

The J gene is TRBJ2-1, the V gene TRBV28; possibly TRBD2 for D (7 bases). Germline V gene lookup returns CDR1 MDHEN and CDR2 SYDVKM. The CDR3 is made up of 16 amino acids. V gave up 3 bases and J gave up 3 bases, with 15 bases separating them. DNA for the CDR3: TGTGCCAGCAGTTTCGGCGGGGGCCCAAACTACAATGAGCAGTTCTTC. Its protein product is CASSFGGGPNYNEQFF.

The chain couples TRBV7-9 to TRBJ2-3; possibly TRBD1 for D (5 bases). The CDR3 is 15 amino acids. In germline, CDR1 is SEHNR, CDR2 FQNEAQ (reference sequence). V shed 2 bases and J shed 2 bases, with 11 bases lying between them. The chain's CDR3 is CASSLNADTTDTQYF. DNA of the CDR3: TGTGCCAGCAGCTTAAACGCGGACACCACAGATACGCAGTATTTT. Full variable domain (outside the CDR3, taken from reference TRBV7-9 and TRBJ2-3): DTGVSQNPRHKITKRGQNVTFRCDPISEHNRLYWYRQTLGQGPEFLTYFQNEAQLEKSRLLSDRFSAERPKGSFSTLEIQRTEQGDSAMYLCASSLNADTTDTQYFGPGTRLTVL.